Presented here are 20 T cell receptor beta chains from one specimen sequenced in a study of control samples from healthy donors and cancer patients. Produced via immunoSEQ multiplex PCR; TCRdb's table is partial and in-frame only. Among about 130,000 clones listed, about 90% were seen once. The sample consisted of blood. The receptors shown here come from a woman aged 45-65 years in good health.

This clone was recorded only once. V gene TRBV15 combines with J gene TRBJ2-3; weak D call: TRBD2 (6 bases). This CDR3 region has 17 residues. Trimming left V 5 bases short and J 4 bases short, with 22 bases between. CDR1 is LNHNV, CDR2 YYDKDF, per germline (reference sequence). The CDR3 reads CATSSNSGTRGSDTQYF. The CDR3, as DNA: TGTGCCACCAGCTCTAACTCCGGGACTCGGGGTTCAGATACGCAGTATTTT.

The DNA of the CDR3 is TGCAGCGTCGGACTTCCCCCCGGCGAGCAGTACTTC. Protein sequence: CSVGLPPGEQYF. The chain has TRBV29-1 and TRBJ2-7, with D tentatively TRBD2 (5 bases). V was shortened by 6 bases and J by 6 bases, with 15 bases between the two germline ends. The CDR3 runs 12 residues. Germline CDR1 and CDR2: SQVTM and ANQGSEA.

The chain carries TRBV3-1 (or the pseudogene TRBV3-2) and TRBJ2-5; 11 nucleotides align to TRBD2. Germline V gives CDR1 LGHDT, CDR2 YNNKEL (reference sequence). Trimming removed 0 bases from V and 2 bases from J; junction bases left unmatched: 14. This CDR3 is 20 amino acids long. The CDR3 DNA follows: TGTGCCAGCAGCCAAGATAGGGTTGGCCTAGCGGGGGGTATTCAAGAGACCCAGTACTTC. The encoded protein is CASSQDRVGLAGGIQETQYF.

This rearrangement joins TRBV6-5 to TRBJ2-2; 7 nucleotides line up with TRBD2. CDR1 is MNHEY and CDR2 is SVGAGI in the germline V gene. The CDR3 totals 12 residues. The ends lost 0 bases at V and 13 bases at J; junction bases unmatched: 2. The CDR3 loop reads CASSYSGEGLFF. CDR3 nucleotide sequence: TGTGCCAGCAGTTACTCGGGGGAGGGGCTGTTTTTT.

V usage is TRBV30 and J usage is TRBJ1-1; 10 nucleotides agree with TRBD1. The V gene's germline CDR1 is GTSNPN and CDR2 SVGIG (reference sequence). Unmatched junction bases numbered 13, after V lost 4 bases and J lost 5 bases. This CDR3 contains 16 residues. This CDR3 is CAWIPYAGQGRTEAFF. The CDR3 nucleotides are TGTGCCTGGATCCCATACGCGGGACAGGGGCGGACTGAAGCTTTCTTT.

The J gene is TRBJ1-1, the V gene TRBV7-6; no clear D gene. Germline CDR1 and CDR2: SGHVS and FNYEAQ. V lost 4 bases and J lost 4, with 19 bases in between. The CDR3 loop spans 16 amino acids. This CDR3 is CASSSQTPGSATEAFF. The DNA for the CDR3 is TGTGCCAGCAGCTCTCAGACCCCGGGGAGTGCCACTGAAGCTTTCTTT.

Of note for this clone: One end of the junction is discordant with germline, which a read error may explain. J is TRBJ1-1 and V is TRBV7-7; 7 bases line up with TRBD1. Germline CDR1 and CDR2: SSHAT and FNYEAQ (reference sequence). The CDR3 totals 14 residues. The CDR3 DNA follows: TGTGCTAGCAGCCCTATGACAGGGATCGCTGAAGCTTTCTTT. This translates into CASSPMTGIAEAFF.

Written as DNA, the CDR3 is TGTGCCAGCAGCTTGACTAGCGGATTGGGGGAGCAGTACTTC. Protein: CASSLTSGLGEQYF. The chain uses TRBV7-8 and TRBJ2-7, with 9 bases matching TRBD2. The CDR3 runs 14 residues. The V and J ends lost 3 bases and 7 bases, in that order; junction bases with no gene match: 7. Germline-derived CDR1 and CDR2 are SGHVS and FQNEAQ. Full variable domain (missing parts from reference TRBV7-8 and TRBJ2-7): GAGVSQSPRYKVAKRGQDVALRCDPISGHVSLFWYQQALGQGPEFLTYFQNEAQLDKSGLPSDRFFAERPEGSVSTLKIQRTQQEDSAVYLCASSLTSGLGEQYFGPGTRLTVT.

J is TRBJ1-2 and V is TRBV30; 9 bases are shared with TRBD1. This CDR3 spans 13 amino acids. CDR1 is GTSNPN and CDR2 is SVGIG in the germline V gene (reference sequence). Trimming took 4 bases from V and 8 from J; bases not matched to a gene: 8. Written as DNA, the CDR3 is TGTGCCTGGACTACGACAGGGGGTGGCGGCTACACCTTC. It codes for CAWTTTGGGGYTF.

V is TRBV27 and J is TRBJ1-5; 8 bases match TRBD1. Germline trimming cut 2 bases from V and 4 bases from J; bases unmatched to any gene: 4. Germline values: CDR1 MNHEY, CDR2 SMNVEV (reference sequence). CDR3 length: 15 residues. CDR3 in amino acids: CASSLGQGANQPQHF. The CDR3 DNA sequence: TGTGCCAGCAGTTTAGGGCAGGGGGCTAATCAGCCCCAGCATTTT.

The rearrangement joins TRBV28 to TRBJ1-4; perhaps TRBD1 as D (6 bases). Between the trimmed V and J ends, which lost 3 bases and 4 bases, there was a span of 12 bases. The CDR3 is made up of 15 amino acids. In germline, CDR1 is MDHEN, CDR2 SYDVKM. The CDR3 sequence is CASSLGGLSNEKLFF. The CDR3 region has the DNA TGTGCCAGCAGTTTGGGGGGGCTTAGTAATGAAAAACTGTTTTTT.

The chain is built from TRBV28 and TRBJ1-4; D unclear. This CDR3 comprises 17 residues. V was shortened by 4 bases and J by 0 bases, with 15 bases between the two germline ends. Germline CDR1 is MDHEN and CDR2 is SYDVKM. CDR3 DNA: TGTGCCAGCAGTTCGATTCGTGGGCAAGCAACTAATGAAAAACTGTTTTTT. Protein sequence: CASSSIRGQATNEKLFF.

The CDR3 DNA is TGTGCCAGCAGTTACGAGGTCATGAACACTGAAGCTTTCTTT. Protein sequence: CASSYEVMNTEAFF. The chain recombines TRBV6-6 with TRBJ1-1; unclear D gene. Per the germline V gene, CDR1 is MNHNY and CDR2 is SVGAGI (reference sequence). Trimming shortened V by 2 bases and J by 0 bases, and 7 bases separated the two germline ends. The CDR3 covers 14 residues.

The V and J genes are TRBV18 and TRBJ1-6; no firm D call. This CDR3 is built from 12 residues. The V gene lost 5 bases and the J gene lost 4 bases, with 3 bases spanning the gap. The V gene's germline CDR1 is KGHSH and CDR2 LQKENI. Written as DNA, the CDR3 is TGTGCCAGCTCAGCTTATAATTCACCCCTCCACTTT. As protein: CASSAYNSPLHF.

This clone was observed a few times. V gene TRBV6-5 combines with J gene TRBJ1-2; TRBD1 aligns across 10 bases. Germline CDR1 and CDR2: MNHEY and SVGAGI. Losses at the gene ends were 6 bases for V and 8 bases for J; bases not matched to a gene: 9. The CDR3 totals 14 residues. The CDR3 spells CASSSGQGWYGYTF. CDR3 coding DNA: TGTGCCAGCAGCTCGGGACAGGGGTGGTACGGCTACACCTTC.

The J gene is TRBJ1-3, the V gene TRBV18, with D unclear. V lost 2 bases and J lost 2, with 4 bases in between. Germline loops: CDR1 KGHSH, CDR2 LQKENI. CDR3 size: 13 residues. Written as DNA, the CDR3 is TGTGCCAGCTCACCAGGGACTGGAAACACCATATATTTT. Residues: CASSPGTGNTIYF. Drawing the rest from reference TRBV18 and TRBJ1-3, the complete variable domain is NAGVMQNPRHLVRRRGQEARLRCSPMKGHSHVYWYRQLPEEGLKFMVYLQKENIIDESGMPKERFSAEFPKEGPSILRIQQVVRGDSAAYFCASSPGTGNTIYFGEGSWLTVV.

The chain has TRBV7-2 and TRBJ2-3; D is uncertain. The germline V gene has CDR1 SGHTA and CDR2 FQGNSA. The CDR3 is 12 amino acids. Deletions cut 5 bases from V and 6 bases from J, with 9 bases between. The CDR3 spells CASSLPADTQYF. The CDR3 DNA is TGTGCCAGCAGCCTGCCTGCCGATACGCAGTATTTT.

V usage is TRBV19 and J usage is TRBJ1-5, with a possible D match to TRBD1 (6 bases). This CDR3 contains 14 residues. V lost 2 bases and J 4 bases, leaving 9 bases between the germline ends. Germline-derived CDR1 and CDR2 are LNHDA and SQIVND (reference sequence). The CDR3 loop is CASSIRTVNQPQHF. The CDR3 nucleotides read TGTGCCAGTAGTATACGGACAGTAAATCAGCCCCAGCATTTT.

The rearrangement uses TRBV3-1 (or the pseudogene TRBV3-2) and TRBJ1-1; 7 bases map to TRBD1. There are 14 residues in the CDR3. Per germline, CDR1 LGHDT and CDR2 YNNKEL (reference sequence). V gave up 3 bases and J gave up 1 base; unmatched junction bases: 2. The CDR3 reads CASSQRQGNTEAFF. The CDR3 DNA reads TGTGCCAGCAGCCAGCGACAGGGGAACACTGAAGCTTTCTTT.

As to this clone: Other DNA variants within this sample encode the same CDR3. The V and J genes are TRBV6-1 and TRBJ1-1, with 8 bases lining up with TRBD1. The CDR3 consists of 22 residues. The junction had 23 bases not matched to a gene; V was cut back by 1 base and J by 1 base. Germline-derived CDR1 and CDR2 are MNHNS and SASEGT. CDR3 bases: TGTGCCAGCAGTGAAGGGGGGCGGGCAGGGGGCAGGAGAGCAATTAGGAACACTGAAGCTTTCTTT. It specifies CASSEGGRAGGRRAIRNTEAFF.